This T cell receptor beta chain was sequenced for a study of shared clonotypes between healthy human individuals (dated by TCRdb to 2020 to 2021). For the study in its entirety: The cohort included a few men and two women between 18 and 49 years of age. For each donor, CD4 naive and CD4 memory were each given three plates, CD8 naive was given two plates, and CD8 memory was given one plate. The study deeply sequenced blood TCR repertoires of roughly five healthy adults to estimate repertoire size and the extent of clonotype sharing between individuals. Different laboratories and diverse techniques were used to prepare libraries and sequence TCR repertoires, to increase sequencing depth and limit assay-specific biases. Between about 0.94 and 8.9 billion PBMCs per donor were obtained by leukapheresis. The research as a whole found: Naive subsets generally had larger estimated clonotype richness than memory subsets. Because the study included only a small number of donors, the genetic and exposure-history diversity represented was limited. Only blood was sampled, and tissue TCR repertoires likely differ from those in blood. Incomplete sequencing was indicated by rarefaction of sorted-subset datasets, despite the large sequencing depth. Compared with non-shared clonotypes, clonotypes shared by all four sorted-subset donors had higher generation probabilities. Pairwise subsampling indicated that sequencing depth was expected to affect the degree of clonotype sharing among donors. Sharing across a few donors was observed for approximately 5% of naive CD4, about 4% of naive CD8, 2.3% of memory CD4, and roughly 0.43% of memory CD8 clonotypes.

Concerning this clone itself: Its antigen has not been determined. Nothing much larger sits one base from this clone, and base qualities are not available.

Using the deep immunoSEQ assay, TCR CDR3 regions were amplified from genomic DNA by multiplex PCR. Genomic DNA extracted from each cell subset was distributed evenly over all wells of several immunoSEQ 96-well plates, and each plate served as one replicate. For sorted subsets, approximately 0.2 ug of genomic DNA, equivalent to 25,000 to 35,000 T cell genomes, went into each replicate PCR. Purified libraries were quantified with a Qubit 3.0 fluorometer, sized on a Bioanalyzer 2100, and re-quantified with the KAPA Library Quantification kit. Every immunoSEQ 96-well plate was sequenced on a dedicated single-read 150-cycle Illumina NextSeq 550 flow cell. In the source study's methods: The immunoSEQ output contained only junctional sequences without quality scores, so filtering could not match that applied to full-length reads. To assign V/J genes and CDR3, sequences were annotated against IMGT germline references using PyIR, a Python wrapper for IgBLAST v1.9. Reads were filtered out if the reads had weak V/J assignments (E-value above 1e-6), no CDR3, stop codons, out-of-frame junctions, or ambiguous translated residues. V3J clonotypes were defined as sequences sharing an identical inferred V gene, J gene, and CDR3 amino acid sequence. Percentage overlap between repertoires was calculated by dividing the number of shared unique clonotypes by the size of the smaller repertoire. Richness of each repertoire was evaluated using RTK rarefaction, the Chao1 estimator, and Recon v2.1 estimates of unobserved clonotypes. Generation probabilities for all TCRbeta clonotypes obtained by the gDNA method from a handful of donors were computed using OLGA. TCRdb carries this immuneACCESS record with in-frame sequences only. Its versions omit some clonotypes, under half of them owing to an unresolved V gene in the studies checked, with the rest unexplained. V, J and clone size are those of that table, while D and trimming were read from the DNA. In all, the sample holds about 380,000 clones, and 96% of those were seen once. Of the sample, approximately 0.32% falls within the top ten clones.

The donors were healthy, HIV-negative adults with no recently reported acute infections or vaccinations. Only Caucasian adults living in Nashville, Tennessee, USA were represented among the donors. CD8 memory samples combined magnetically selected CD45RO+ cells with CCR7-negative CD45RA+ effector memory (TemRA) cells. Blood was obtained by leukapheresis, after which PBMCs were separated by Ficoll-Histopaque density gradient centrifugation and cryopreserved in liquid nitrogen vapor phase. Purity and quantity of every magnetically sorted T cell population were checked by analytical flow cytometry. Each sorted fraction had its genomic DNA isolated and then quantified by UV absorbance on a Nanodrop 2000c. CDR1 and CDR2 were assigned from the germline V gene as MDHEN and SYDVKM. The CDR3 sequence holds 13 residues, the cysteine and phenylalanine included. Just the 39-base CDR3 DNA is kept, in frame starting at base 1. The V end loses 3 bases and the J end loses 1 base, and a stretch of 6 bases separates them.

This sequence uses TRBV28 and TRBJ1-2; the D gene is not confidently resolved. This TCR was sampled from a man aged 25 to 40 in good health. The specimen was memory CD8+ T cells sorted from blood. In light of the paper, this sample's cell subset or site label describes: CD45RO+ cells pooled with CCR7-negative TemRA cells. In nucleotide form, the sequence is TGTGCCAGCAGTTTCGGCTATAACTATGGCTACACCTTC. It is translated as CASSFGYNYGYTF.